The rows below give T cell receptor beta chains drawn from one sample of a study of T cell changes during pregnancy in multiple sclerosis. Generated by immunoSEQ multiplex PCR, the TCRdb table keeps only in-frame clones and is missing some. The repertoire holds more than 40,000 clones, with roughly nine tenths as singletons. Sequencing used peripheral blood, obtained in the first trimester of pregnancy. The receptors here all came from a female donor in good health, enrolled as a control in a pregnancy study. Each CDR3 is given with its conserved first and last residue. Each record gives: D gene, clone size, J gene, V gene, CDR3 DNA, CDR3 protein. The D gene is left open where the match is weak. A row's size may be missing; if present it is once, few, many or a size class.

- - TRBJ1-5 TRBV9 TGTGCCAGCAGCGTAGAAGCCGTTTATAGCAATCAGCCCCAGCATTTT CASSVEAVYSNQPQHF
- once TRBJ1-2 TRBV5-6 TGTGCCAGCAGCATTGGACTGATCTACACCTTC CASSIGLIYTF
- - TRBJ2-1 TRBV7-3 TGTGCCAGCAGCTTAAATGGCCTGGATGAGCAGTTCTTC CASSLNGLDEQFF
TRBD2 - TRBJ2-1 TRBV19 TGTGCCAGTAGTATAGGCCCCGGGACTAGCGGCAATGAGCAGTTCTTC CASSIGPGTSGNEQFF
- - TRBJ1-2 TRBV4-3 TGCGCCAGCAGCCAAGATTTTGACAGAGCTAACTATGGCTACACCTTC CASSQDFDRANYGYTF
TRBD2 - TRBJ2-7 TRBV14 TGTGCCAGCAGCCTCCTTGTAGCGGGAGGGGGCTACGAGCAGTACTTC CASSLLVAGGGYEQYF
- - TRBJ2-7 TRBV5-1 TGCGCCAGCAGCTACCGACAGGGAGGATTCTACGAGCAGTACTTC CASSYRQGGFYEQYF
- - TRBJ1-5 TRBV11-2 TGTGCCAGCAGCTTAGACCCGACCCCCGGGGGACCCCAGCATTTT CASSLDPTPGGPQHF
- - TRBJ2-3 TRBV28 TGTGCCAGCAGTTTGGGGACATCAGGGATGGATACGCAGTATTTT CASSLGTSGMDTQYF
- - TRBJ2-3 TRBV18 TGTGCCAGCTCCCAAACCGGTCAGGGGTTCATACGGACAGATACGCAGTATTTT CASSQTGQGFIRTDTQYF
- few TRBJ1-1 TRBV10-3 TGTGCCAGCACGTTGGGGGGCACTGAAGCTTTCTTT CASTLGGTEAFF
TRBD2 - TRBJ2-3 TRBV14 TGTGCCAGCAGCCAAGCTACCGCCCTCGGGGGGGCCACCGCAGATACGCAGTATTTT CASSQATALGGATADTQYF
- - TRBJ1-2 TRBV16 TGTGCCAGCAGCCAATCTAGTGCAGGCCTAAACTATGGCTACACCTTC CASSQSSAGLNYGYTF
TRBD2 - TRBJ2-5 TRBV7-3 TGTGCCAGCAGCTTAAATGGGGGGGAAGAGACCCAGTACTTC CASSLNGGEETQYF
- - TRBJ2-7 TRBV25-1 TGTGCCAGCAGTGGTCCGGGACAATACTACGAGCAGTACTTC CASSGPGQYYEQYF
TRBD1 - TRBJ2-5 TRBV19 TGTGCCAGTAAAAGGGGGCAGGGAGAGACCCAGTACTTC CASKRGQGETQYF
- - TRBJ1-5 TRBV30 TGTGCCTGGGCCGGACAGAGCAATCAGCCCCAGCATTTT CAWAGQSNQPQHF
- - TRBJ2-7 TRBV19 TGTGCCAGTAGTATAGAGGGCACGTACGAGCAGTACTTC CASSIEGTYEQYF
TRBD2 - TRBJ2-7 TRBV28 TGTGCCAGCAGTCTGGCCGGGGGGTACTCCTACGAGCAGTACTTC CASSLAGGYSYEQYF
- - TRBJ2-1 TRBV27 TGTGCCAGCAGATCCCAGGAGCCGGGAACACTTTCCTACAATGAGCAGTTCTTC CASRSQEPGTLSYNEQFF
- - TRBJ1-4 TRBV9 TGTGCCAGCAGCGTAGGTGGCCAAAGTTATGAAAAACTGTTTTTT CASSVGGQSYEKLFF
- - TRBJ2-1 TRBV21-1 TGTGCCAGCAGCAAGCGGGCGGGGGAACGGAGCTCCTACAATGAGCAGTTCTTC CASSKRAGERSSYNEQFF
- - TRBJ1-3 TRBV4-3 TGCGCCAGCAGCCAAGTCCTTGGGGCGCGGGGAAACACCATATATTTT CASSQVLGARGNTIYF
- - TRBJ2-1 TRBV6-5 TGTGCCAGCAGTCCCACTCCAGGCCCCTACAATGAGCAGTTCTTC CASSPTPGPYNEQFF
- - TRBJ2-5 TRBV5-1 TGCGCCAGCAGCTCCGGCCGTACCCCTCCGGGGACCCAGTACTTC CASSSGRTPPGTQYF
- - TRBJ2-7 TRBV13 TGTGCCAGCAGCTTAGCAGGCCAGGCCTACGAGCAGTACTTC CASSLAGQAYEQYF
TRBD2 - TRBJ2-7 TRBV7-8 TGTGCCAGCAGCTCCTCGGGGGGGGGACCCAGCACCTTC CASSSSGGGPSTF
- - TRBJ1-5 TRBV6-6 TGTGCCAGCAGTATAGAGGGGGGGTTTCTGGGCCAGCCCCAGCATTTT CASSIEGGFLGQPQHF
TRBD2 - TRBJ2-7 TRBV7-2 TGTGCCAGCAGCTTAAAAGCGGGAGTACACGAGCAGTACTTC CASSLKAGVHEQYF
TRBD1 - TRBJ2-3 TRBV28 TGTGCCAGCAGTCTGGGACAGGGTCCCGATACGCAGTATTTT CASSLGQGPDTQYF
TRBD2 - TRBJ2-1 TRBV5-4 TGTGCCAGCAGCTTGTGGGCTAGCGGGAGATACGGTGAGCAGTTCTTC CASSLWASGRYGEQFF
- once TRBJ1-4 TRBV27 TGTGCCAGCAGTTTCCCCTCGGGGCGGGGGGAAAAACTGTTTTTT CASSFPSGRGEKLFF
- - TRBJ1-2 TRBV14 TGTGCCAGCACCGGCGCAGGGCATTTGGGTGGCTACACCTTC CASTGAGHLGGYTF
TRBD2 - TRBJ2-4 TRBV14 TGTGCCAGCAGCCAAAGTTTCGGGACTAGTCTGGACATTCAGTACTTC CASSQSFGTSLDIQYF
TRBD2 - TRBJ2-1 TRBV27 TGTGCCAGCCATAGCGGGGGGCCCTACAATGAGCAGTTCTTC CASHSGGPYNEQFF
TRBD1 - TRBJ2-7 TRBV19 TGTGCCGGATCCCCACTTTCCGTTCACGGGACAGGGGACTACGAGCAGTACTTC CAGSPLSVHGTGDYEQYF
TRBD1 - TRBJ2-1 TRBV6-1 TGTGCCGCAAGGGGTAGAAGACAGGGGAGGAATGAGCAGTTCTTC CAARGRRQGRNEQFF
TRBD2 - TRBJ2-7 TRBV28 TGTGCCAGCAGTTTGGAGCGGGGGGTCTCCTACGAGCAGTACTTC CASSLERGVSYEQYF
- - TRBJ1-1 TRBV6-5 TGTGCCAGCAGTTCGACAGCGATGAACACTGAAGCTTTCTTT CASSSTAMNTEAFF
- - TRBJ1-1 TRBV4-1 TGCGCCAGCAGCCAAGATCCGGGGGTTACGAACACTGAAGCTTTCTTT CASSQDPGVTNTEAFF
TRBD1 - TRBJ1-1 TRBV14 TGTGCCAGCAGCCAGCTGACAGGGTTAGGCACTGAAGCTTTCTTT CASSQLTGLGTEAFF
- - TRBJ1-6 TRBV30 TGTGCCTGGACCGTCGGGACTTATAATTCACCCCTCCACTTT CAWTVGTYNSPLHF
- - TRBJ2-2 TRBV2 TGTGCCATCGAGATGGGGCAAGCGAACACCGGGGAGCTGTTTTTT CAIEMGQANTGELFF
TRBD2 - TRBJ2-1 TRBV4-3 TGCGCCAGCAGCCTGGGACTAGCTTCTTACAATGAGCAGTTCTTC CASSLGLASYNEQFF
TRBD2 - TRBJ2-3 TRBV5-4 TGTGCCAGCAGCCTCCCTCTGCCAGCGGGATCCTCCATTACGCAGTATTTT CASSLPLPAGSSITQYF